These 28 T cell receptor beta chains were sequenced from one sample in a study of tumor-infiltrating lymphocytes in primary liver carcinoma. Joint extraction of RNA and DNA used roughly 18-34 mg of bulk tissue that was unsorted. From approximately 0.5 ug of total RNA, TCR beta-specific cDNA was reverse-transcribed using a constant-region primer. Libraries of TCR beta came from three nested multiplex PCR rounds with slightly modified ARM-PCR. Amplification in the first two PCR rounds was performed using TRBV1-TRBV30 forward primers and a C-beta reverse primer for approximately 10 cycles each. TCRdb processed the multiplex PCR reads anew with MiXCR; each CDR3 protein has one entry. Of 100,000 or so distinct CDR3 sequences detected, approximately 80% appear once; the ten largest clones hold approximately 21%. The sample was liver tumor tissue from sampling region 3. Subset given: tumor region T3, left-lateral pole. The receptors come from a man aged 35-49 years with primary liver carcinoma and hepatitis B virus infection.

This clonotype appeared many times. Here the CDR3 reads CASSTGGVAITTNYGYTF. CDR3 DNA: TGTGCCAGCAGCACGGGTGGGGTGGCGATAACAACTAACTATGGCTACACCTTC. The gene calls are TRBV5-5 and TRBJ1-2; D remains ambiguous. V was clipped by 4 bases and J by 0 bases, with 22 bases between them. The CDR3 sequence is 18 residues long. CDR1 SGHKS and CDR2 YYEKEE come from the germline V gene (reference sequence).

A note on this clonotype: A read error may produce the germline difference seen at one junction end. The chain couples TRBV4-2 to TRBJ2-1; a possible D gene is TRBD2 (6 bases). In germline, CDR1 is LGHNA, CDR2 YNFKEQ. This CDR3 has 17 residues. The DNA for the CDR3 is TGTGCCAGCGGCCAAGGCGGTAGCGGAGACTCCTACAATGAGGAGTTCTTC. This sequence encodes CASGQGGSGDSYNEEFF.

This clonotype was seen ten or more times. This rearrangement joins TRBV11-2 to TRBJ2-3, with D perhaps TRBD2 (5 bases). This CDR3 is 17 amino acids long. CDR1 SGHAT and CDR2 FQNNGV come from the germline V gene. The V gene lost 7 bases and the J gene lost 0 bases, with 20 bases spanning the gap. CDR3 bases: TGTGCCAGCACCATCCGGAGGCTAAAGGAGAGCACAGATACGCAGTATTTT. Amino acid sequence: CASTIRRLKESTDTQYF.

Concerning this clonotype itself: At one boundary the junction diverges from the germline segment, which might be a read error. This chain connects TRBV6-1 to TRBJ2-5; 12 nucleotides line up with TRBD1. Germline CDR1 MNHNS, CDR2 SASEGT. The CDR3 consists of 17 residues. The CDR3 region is CASSEALGTGGRGTQYF. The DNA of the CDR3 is TGTGCCAGCAGCGAAGCCCTCGGGACAGGGGGCCGTGGGACCCAGTACTTC.

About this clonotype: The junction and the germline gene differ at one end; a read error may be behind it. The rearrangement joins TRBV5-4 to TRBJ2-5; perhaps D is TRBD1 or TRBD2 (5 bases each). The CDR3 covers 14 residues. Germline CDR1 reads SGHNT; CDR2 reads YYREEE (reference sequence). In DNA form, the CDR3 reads TGTGCGAGCAGCTTGGCCGGGGCGCAAGATACCCAGTACTTC. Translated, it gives CASSLAGAQDTQYF.

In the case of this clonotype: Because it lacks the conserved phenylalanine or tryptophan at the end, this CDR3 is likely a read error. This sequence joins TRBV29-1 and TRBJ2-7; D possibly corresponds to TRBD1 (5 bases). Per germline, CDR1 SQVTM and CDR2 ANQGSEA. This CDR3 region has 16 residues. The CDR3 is CCAMTSGAGTPYEQYL. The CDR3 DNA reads TGCTGCGCCATGACATCTGGGGCCGGCACTCCCTACGAGCAGTACTTA.

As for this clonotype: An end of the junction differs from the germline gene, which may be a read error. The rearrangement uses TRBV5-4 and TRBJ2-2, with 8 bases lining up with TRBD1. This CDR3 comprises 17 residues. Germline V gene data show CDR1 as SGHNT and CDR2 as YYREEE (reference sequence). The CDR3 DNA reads TGTGCAAGCAGCAAAGTAGAGCTACAGGGGGGCACCGGGGAGCTGTTTTTT. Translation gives CASSKVELQGGTGELFF.

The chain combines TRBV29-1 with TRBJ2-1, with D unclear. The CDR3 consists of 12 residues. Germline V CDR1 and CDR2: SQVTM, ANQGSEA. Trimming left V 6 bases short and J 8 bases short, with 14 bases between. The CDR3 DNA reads TGCAGCGTAGATTCGAGAACCCATGAGCAGTTCTTC. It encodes CSVDSRTHEQFF.

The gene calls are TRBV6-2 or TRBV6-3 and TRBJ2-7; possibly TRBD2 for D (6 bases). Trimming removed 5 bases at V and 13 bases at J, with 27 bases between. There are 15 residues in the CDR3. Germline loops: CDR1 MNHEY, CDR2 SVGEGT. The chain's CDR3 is CASSTSWREVEWQYF. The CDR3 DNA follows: TGTGCCAGCAGTACTAGCTGGAGGGAGGTGGAGTGGCAATACTTC.

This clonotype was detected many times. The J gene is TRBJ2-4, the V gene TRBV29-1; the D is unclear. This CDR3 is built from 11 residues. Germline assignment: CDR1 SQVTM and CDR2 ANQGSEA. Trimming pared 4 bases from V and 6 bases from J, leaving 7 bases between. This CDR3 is CSVGALNIQYF. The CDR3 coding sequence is TGCAGCGTTGGGGCTTTAAACATTCAGTACTTC.

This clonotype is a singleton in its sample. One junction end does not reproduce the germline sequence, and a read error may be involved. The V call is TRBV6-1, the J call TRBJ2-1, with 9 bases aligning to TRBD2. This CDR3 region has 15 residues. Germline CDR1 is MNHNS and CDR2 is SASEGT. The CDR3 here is CASSRGRVSYIEQFF. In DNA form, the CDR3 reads TGTGCCAGCTCCCGCGGGAGGGTGTCCTACATTGAGCAGTTCTTC.

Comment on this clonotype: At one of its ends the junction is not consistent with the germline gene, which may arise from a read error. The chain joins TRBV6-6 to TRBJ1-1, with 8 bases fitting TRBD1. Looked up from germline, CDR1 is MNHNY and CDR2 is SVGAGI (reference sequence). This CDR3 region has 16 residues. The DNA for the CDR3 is TGTGTCAGCAGTTATGCCCCCGGGACAGGTGGGCCTGAAGCTTTCTTT. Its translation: CVSSYAPGTGGPEAFF.

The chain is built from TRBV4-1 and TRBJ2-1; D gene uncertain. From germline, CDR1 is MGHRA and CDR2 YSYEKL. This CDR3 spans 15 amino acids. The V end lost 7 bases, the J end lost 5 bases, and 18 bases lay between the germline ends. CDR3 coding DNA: TGCGCCAGCAACAAGGCTGTTCTAGGTGACAATGAGCAGTTCTTC. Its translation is CASNKAVLGDNEQFF.

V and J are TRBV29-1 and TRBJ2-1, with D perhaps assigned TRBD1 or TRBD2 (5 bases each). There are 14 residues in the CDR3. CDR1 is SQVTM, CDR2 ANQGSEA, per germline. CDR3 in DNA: TGCAGTGTTCAAGGCAGGGTTGGAGGCGATGAGCAGTTCTTC. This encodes CSVQGRVGGDEQFF.

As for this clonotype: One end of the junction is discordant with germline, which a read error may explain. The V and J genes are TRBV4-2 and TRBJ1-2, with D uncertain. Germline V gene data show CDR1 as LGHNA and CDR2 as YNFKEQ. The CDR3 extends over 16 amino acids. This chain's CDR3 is CASSQVSTVNLYCYTF. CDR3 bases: TGTGCCAGCAGCCAAGTCTCGACGGTGAACCTCTATTGCTACACCTTC.

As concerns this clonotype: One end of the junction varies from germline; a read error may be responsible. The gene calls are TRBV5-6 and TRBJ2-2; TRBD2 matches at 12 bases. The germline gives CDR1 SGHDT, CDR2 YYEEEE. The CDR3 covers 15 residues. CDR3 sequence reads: CGSSLGLAGTGKLFF. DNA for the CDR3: TGTGGCAGCAGCTTGGGACTAGCGGGCACCGGGAAGCTGTTTTTT. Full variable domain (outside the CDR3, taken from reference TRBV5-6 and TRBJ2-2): DAGVTQSPTHLIKTRGQQVTLRCSPKSGHDTVSWYQQALGQGPQFIFQYYEEEERQRGNFPDRFSGHQFPNYSSELNVNALLLGDSALYLCGSSLGLAGTGKLFFGEGSRLTVL.

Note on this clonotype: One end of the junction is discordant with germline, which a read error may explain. CDR3 region: CASSEGRPNYDYIF. CDR3 nucleotides: TGTGCCAGCAGCGAGGGACGGCCCAACTATGACTACATCTTC. The genes are TRBV6-1 and TRBJ1-2; D is possibly TRBD1 (5 bases). Germline V CDR1 and CDR2: MNHNS, SASEGT. This CDR3 is built from 14 residues.

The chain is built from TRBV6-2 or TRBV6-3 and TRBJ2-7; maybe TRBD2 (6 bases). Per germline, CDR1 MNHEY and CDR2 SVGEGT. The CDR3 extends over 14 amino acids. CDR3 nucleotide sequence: TGTGTCGGCAAAAGATTACAGGAGGGCTACGAGCAGTACTTC. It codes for CVGKRLQEGYEQYF.

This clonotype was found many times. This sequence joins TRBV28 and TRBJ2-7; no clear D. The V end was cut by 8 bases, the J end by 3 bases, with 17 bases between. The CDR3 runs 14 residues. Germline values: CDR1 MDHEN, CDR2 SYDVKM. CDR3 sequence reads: CASSAAPRLYEQYF. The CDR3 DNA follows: TGTGCCAGCTCGGCGGCCCCCCGACTCTACGAGCAGTACTTC.

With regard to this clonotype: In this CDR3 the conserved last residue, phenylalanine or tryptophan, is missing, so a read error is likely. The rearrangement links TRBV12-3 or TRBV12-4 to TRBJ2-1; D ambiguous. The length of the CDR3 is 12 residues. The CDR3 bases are TGTGCCACCAGTCTCCTGGGCAATGAGCAGTTCATC. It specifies CATSLLGNEQFI.

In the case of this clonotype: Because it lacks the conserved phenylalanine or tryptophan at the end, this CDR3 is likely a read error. CDR3: CASSLGGRPRSYGYTL. The CDR3 nucleotides are TGTGCCAGCAGTTTAGGTGGCAGACCAAGAAGCTATGGCTACACCTTA. J is TRBJ1-2 and V is TRBV12-3 or TRBV12-4; no clear D. Trimming shortened V by 1 base and J by 4 bases, and 16 bases separated the two germline ends. This CDR3 has 16 amino acids.

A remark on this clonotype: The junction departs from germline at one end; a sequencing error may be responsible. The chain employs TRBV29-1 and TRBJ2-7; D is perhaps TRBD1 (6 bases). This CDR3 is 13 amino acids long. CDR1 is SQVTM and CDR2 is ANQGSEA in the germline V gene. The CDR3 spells CSVEGGRTDERYF. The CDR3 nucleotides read TGCAGCGTTGAAGGGGGGCGGACCGACGAGCGGTACTTC.

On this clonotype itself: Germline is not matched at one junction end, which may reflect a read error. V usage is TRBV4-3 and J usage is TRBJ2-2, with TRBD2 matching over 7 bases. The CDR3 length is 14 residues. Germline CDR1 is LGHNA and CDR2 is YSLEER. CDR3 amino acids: CASSQVGGIGELLF. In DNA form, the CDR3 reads TGCGCCAGCAGCCAAGTGGGGGGGATCGGGGAGCTGTTATTT.

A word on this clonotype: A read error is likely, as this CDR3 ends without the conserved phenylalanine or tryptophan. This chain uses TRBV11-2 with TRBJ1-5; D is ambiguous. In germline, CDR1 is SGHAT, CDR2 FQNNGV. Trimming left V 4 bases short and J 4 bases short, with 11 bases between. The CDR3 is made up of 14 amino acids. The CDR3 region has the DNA TGTGCCAGCAGCTCCCAGGACCATAATCAGCCCCAGCATTAT. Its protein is CASSSQDHNQPQHY.

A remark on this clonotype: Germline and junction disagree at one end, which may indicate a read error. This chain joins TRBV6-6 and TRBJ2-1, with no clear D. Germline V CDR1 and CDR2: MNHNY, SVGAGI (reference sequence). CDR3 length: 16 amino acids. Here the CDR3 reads CGSRPYIESRYKEQFF. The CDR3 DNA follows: TGTGGCAGCAGGCCCTACATAGAATCAAGATACAAAGAGCAGTTCTTC.

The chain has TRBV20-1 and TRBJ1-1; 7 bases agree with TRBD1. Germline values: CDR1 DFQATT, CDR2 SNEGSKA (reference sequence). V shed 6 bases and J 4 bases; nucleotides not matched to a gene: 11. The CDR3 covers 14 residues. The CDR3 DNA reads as TGCAGTGCCAGCAGCAGGGGGATCAGCACTGAAGCTTTCTTT. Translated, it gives CSASSRGISTEAFF.

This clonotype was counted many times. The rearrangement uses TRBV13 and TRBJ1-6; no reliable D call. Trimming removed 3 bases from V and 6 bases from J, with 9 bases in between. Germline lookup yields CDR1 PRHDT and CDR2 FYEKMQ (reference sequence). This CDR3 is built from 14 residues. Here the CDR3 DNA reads TGTGCCAGCAGCTTGAGTCGGGGTAATTCACCCCTCCACTTT. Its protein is CASSLSRGNSPLHF. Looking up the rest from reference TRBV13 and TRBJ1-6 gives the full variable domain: AAGVIQSPRHLIKEKRETATLKCYPIPRHDTVYWYQQGPGQDPQFLISFYEKMQSDKGSIPDRFSAQQFSDYHSELNMSSLELGDSALYFCASSLSRGNSPLHFGNGTRLTVT.

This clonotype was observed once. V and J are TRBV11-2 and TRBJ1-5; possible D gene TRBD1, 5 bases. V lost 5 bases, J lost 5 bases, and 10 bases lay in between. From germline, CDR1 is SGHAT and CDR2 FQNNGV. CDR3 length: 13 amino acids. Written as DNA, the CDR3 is TGTGCCAGCAGCCAGTCCAGGGATCAGCCCCAGCATTTT. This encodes CASSQSRDQPQHF.